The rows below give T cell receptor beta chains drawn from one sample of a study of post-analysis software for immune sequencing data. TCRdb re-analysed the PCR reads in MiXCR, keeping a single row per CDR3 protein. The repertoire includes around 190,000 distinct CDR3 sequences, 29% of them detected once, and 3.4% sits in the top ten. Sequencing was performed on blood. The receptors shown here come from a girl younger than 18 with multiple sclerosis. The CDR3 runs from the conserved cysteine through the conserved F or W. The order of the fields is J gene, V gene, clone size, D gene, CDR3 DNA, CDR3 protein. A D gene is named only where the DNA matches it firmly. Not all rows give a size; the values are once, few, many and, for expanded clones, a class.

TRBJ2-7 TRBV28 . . TGTGCCAGCAGTTTGGCGGGACGGGCCTACGAGCAGTACTTC CASSLAGRAYEQYF
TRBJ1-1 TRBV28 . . TGTGCCAGCAGTTCCTCAGGCACTGAAGCTTTCTTT CASSSSGTEAFF
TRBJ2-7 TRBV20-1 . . TGCAGTGCTGGGGGGTTAGGGACAGCCTACGAGCAGTACTTC CSAGGLGTAYEQYF
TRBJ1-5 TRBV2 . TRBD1 TGTGCCAGCGGACGGACAGGGGGCGGCAATCAGCCCCAGCATTTT CASGRTGGGNQPQHF
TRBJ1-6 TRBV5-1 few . TGCGCCAGCAGCCCTGCCAGCGCCAATTCACCCCTCCACTTT CASSPASANSPLHF
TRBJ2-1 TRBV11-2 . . TGTGCCTCCAGCATTACAGGCGCTTACGGTGAGCAGTTCTTC CASSITGAYGEQFF
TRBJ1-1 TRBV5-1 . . TGCGCCAGCATGGAGAGGGCTGGGGGCACTGAAGCTTTCTTT CASMERAGGTEAFF
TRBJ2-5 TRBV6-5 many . TGTGCCAGCAGTTACAACCAAGAGACCCAGTACTTC CASSYNQETQYF
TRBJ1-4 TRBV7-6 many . TGTGCCAGCAGCTTAGGTGGAAGATATGAAAAACTGTTTTTT CASSLGGRYEKLFF
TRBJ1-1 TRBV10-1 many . TGCGCCAGTAGGGGGGAACTCTACACTGAAGCTTTCTTT CASRGELYTEAFF
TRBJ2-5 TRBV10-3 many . TGTGCCATCAGTGAGTCCCCAGCTCTCGCCGCGGGGGAGACCCAGTACTTC CAISESPALAAGETQYF
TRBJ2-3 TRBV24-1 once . TGTGCCACCAGTGATTTGCTCGGAGGGCCAGATACGCAGTATTTT CATSDLLGGPDTQYF
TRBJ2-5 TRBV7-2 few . TGTGCCAGCAGCTTAGCTCCTGGGGGCCAGACCCAGTACTTC CASSLAPGGQTQYF
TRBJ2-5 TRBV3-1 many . TGTGCCAGCAGCCAAGTGGAACAAGAGACCCAGTACTTC CASSQVEQETQYF
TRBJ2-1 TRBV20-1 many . TGCAGTGCTAGATACTTAGACAATGAGCAGTTCTTC CSARYLDNEQFF
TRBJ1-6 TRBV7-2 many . TGTGCCAGCAGCTCCCCCCCCGCACCCCTCCACTTT CASSSPPAPLHF
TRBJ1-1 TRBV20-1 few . TGCAGTGCTAGAGATTTTGTAGGTTCCCCGGACGGGAACACTGAAGCTTTCTTT CSARDFVGSPDGNTEAFF
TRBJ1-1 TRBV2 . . TGTGCCAGCAGTGAACAGGGACGGAGCACTGAAGCTTTCTTT CASSEQGRSTEAFF
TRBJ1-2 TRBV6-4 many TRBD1 TGTGCCAGCAGCCCCCTGACAGGGCGAGGCTATGGCTACACCTTC CASSPLTGRGYGYTF
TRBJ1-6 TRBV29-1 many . TGCAGCGTGGCAGAGAGCTCCTATAATTCACCCCTCCACTTT CSVAESSYNSPLHF
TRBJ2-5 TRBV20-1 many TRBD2 TGCAGTGCTAGAAGGTCTCTAGCGGGAGGCGATCAGACCCAGTACTTC CSARRSLAGGDQTQYF
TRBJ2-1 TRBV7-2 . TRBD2 TGTGCCAGCAGCCTACGGGCTAGCGGGACGCCTCGGGATGAGCAGTTCTTC CASSLRASGTPRDEQFF
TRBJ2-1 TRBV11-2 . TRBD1 TGTGCCAGCAGCCTAAGAGGTCAGGGGGCGGTACACAATGAGCAGTTCTTC CASSLRGQGAVHNEQFF
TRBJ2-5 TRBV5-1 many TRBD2 TGCGCCAGCAGCTTTCCTACTAGCGGGATGAAGACCCAGTACTTC CASSFPTSGMKTQYF
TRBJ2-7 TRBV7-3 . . TGTGCCAGCAGCGGGTCACCAGGGAGCGAGCAGTACTTC CASSGSPGSEQYF
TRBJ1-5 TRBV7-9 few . TGTGCCAGCAGCTTAGGAGGGACCGCCTACAATCAGCCCCAGCATTTT CASSLGGTAYNQPQHF
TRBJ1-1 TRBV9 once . TGTGCCAGCAGCGTCCCTCCGGGGGGGGGTGGAGCTTTCTTT CASSVPPGGGGAFF